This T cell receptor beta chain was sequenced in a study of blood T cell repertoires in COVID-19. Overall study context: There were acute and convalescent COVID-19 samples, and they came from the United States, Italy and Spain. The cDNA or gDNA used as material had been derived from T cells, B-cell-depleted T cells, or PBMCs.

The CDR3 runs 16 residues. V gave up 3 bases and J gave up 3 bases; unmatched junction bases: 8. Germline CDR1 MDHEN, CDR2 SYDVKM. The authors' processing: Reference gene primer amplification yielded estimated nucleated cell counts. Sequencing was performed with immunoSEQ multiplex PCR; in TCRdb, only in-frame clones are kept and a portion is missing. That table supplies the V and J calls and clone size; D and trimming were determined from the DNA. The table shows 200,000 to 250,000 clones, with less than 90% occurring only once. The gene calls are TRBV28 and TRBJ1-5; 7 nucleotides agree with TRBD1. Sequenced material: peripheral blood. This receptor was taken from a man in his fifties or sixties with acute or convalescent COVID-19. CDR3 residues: CASSFRRGRINQPQHF. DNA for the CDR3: TGTGCCAGCAGTTTTAGGAGGGGGCGTATCAATCAGCCCCAGCATTTT.